The subject of this entry is one T cell receptor beta chain. Its antigen specificity is not known. Within one base of it there is no much larger clone, and no base qualities were kept. Patients with uncontrolled infections, other autoimmune diseases, pregnancy or lactation were excluded. Diagnoses were established on the basis of clinical symptoms, serum thyroxine and TRAb, thyroid ultrasound, and orbital computed tomography. Total RNA was extracted with Trizol reagent, and quality was checked on an Agilent 2100 Bioanalyzer. The entry originates in a study of T cells in Graves' hyperthyroidism and ophthalmopathy (dated by TCRdb to the late 2010s). Looking at the study overall: To identify distinguishing TCR V-J signatures, a discovery cohort of about 100 patients was used, comprising approximately 40 with Graves' ophthalmopathy and roughly 60 with stable Graves' hyperthyroidism. Prospective prediction of ophthalmopathy was tested in an independent validation cohort consisting of fewer than 20 hyperthyroidism patients and 15 or so patients who later progressed to ophthalmopathy. The 100 discovery patients were randomly split 7:3 into training and test sets. The study also compared thyroid tissue and blood T-cell repertoires from about 6 Graves' hyperthyroidism patients. Once sampling was done, hyperthyroidism patients were given methimazole at a starting dose of 30 mg daily, whereas ophthalmopathy patients were given high-dose intravenous methylprednisolone. The paper reports TCR Vbeta CDR3 sequencing of over 120 peripheral blood samples: approximately 43 ophthalmopathy, fewer than 80 hyperthyroidism and around 17 progressor patients. Points the paper makes about the study in general: A 13 V-J signature model separated ophthalmopathy from stable hyperthyroidism, with nearly 90% sensitivity and roughly 84% specificity in cross-validation and 80%/75% in testing. No statistical method was used to set the sample size in advance, and investigators knew the group allocation. During validation, the model predicted progression to ophthalmopathy a median of about 6.5 months ahead of onset, with roughly 65% sensitivity and less than 85% specificity. Most expanded thyroid clonotypes (frequency above 0.001) were also found in blood, which suggests that blood repertoires may mirror thyroid immune responses.

The CDR3 measures 15 amino acids from cysteine to phenylalanine. Left in the record is the CDR3 DNA by itself, 45 bases read in frame from the first base. Between the V and J ends, shortened by 5 bases and 0 bases respectively, the junction contains 13 bases. CDR1 and CDR2 are read off the germline V gene as SGHVS and FQNEAQ. The TCR beta CDR3 regions were amplified from RNA transcripts. The first round of RT-PCR for the TCR CDR3 was performed with the HTBI primer set and the Qiagen OneStep RT-PCR kit. Libraries were constructed in a second round of multiplex PCR, after which size selection and purification were performed. Libraries were sequenced paired-end with 100 bp reads on an Illumina HiSeq2000. The study's processing was this. SOAPnuke was used to process the raw data, with reads discarded if the reads contained adapters or uncalled bases, had a mean Phred below 15, or lacked an exact constant-primer or identifier match. High-quality paired reads were merged using COPE v1.2.5, and each unique nucleotide sequence was defined as a clonotype. MiTCR v1.1 was used to align clonotypes to the IMGT TRBV, TRBD and TRBJ reference segments. Analysis was restricted to V-J combinations with a frequency above 0.0001, which covered 98% to 99.2% of repertoires. The TCS score was defined as F50 (clonal expansion) divided by E x V (chaos), with BLOSUM62-based TCRdist calculated between CDR3 peptides within each V-J. Welch's t-statistics and random forest reduced around 550 V-J features to 13, which were used in a naive Bayes classifier (R e1071). Thyroid-blood repertoire similarity was quantified with the Morisita-Horn index. The public reads were reanalyzed by TCRdb: fastp trimming at Q25, MiXCR alignment, in-frame beta chains only. Each CDR3 protein appears once, grouped with its most common genes and DNA. TCRdb's processing, not the authors', yielded these V and J calls. In all, the sample holds 600,000 to 700,000 distinct CDR3 sequences, and nearly 45% of those were seen once. Jointly, the top ten make up about 7.7% of the sample.

The material sequenced was peripheral blood or thyroid tissue (not recorded which). The sequence was collected from an adult man with Graves' disease, either hyperthyroidism or ophthalmopathy (not recorded which). Rearrangement joined TRBV7-8 to TRBJ1-2; no D gene is confidently identified. The CDR3 reads as follows: CASSRGDQANYGYTF. Here is the DNA: TGTGCCAGCAGCAGAGGTGACCAAGCTAACTATGGCTACACCTTC.